Below, one TCR beta chain is given with its context. The sample belongs to a study of blood T cell repertoires in COVID-19. Turning to the study itself: The study drew acute and convalescent COVID-19 samples from the United States, Italy and Spain. In each case, the material was cDNA or gDNA derived from T cells, B-cell-depleted T cells, or PBMCs.

The V gene lost 8 bases and the J gene lost 0 bases, with 16 bases spanning the gap. There are 15 residues in the CDR3. Germline V gives CDR1 LGHDT, CDR2 YNNKEL (reference sequence). TCRdb keeps only in-frame clones here, not all; method: immunoSEQ multiplex PCR. The data show around 50,000 clones, roughly 80% seen once. The clonotype comes from a human donor in a cohort sampled during active COVID-19. This chain joins TRBV3-1 (or the pseudogene TRBV3-2) and TRBJ1-1; no reliable D call. Sequenced sample: peripheral blood. Here the CDR3 reads CASRRGIGMNTEAFF. Written as DNA, the CDR3 is TGTGCCAGCCGACGAGGGATAGGGATGAACACTGAAGCTTTCTTT.